Here is one T cell receptor beta chain with its context. The antigen remains unidentified. Germline V gene sequence: CDR1 LNHDA, CDR2 SQIVND (reference sequence). CDR3 length: 15 residues. V was pared by 0 bases and J by 0 bases, with 2 bases of the junction left unmatched. These data belong to a study of T cell responses to AZD1222 COVID-19 vaccine. TCRdb keeps only in-frame clones here, not all; method: immunoSEQ multiplex PCR. The profile shows approximately 90,000 clones, over 80% of them singletons. Findings of the study overall: Donor demographics were predominantly white British with a female majority; clonal diversity may be underestimated. Sampled repertoires all dated from after the peak T cell response. Spike was spanned by vaccine-associated CD4 TCRs, with dominance at 160-218 and 743-854.

The chain links TRBV19 to TRBJ2-7; 7 bases are shared with TRBD2. Sample: peripheral blood, taken on day 0 of AZD1222 vaccination. The TCR was taken from an adult in good health. The CDR3 here is CASSIELAASYEQYF. For the CDR3, the DNA is TGTGCCAGTAGTATAGAGCTAGCGGCCTCCTACGAGCAGTACTTC.